Shown below are 3 T cell receptor beta chains from a single sample sequenced in a study of blood T cell repertoires in COVID-19. The protocol was immunoSEQ multiplex PCR, while the TCRdb copy is restricted to in-frame clones and leaves out a portion. The data show hundreds of thousands of clones, roughly four fifths seen once. The sample consisted of PBMCs or T cells enriched from blood (not recorded which). The source of these receptors is a man aged 35 to 55 who had been exposed to COVID-19.

This chain links TRBV7-3 with TRBJ2-2, with D tentatively TRBD2 (6 bases). In germline, CDR1 is SGHTA, CDR2 FQGTGA. The CDR3 runs to 13 residues. V lost 5 bases to trimming and J lost 7 bases, with 11 bases between them. CDR3 DNA sequence: TGTGCCAGCAGCCCCGGGACTTTCGGGGAGCTGTTTTTT. Its protein product is CASSPGTFGELFF.

This clone was seen a handful of times. V usage is TRBV9 and J usage is TRBJ2-7; 10 nucleotides line up with TRBD1. The germline V gene encodes CDR1 SGDLS and CDR2 YYNGEE. CDR3 size: 16 residues. The J segment lost 1 base and the V segment lost 4 bases, leaving 8 bases of the junction unmatched. DNA of the CDR3: TGTGCCAGCAGCAAACTGCCGGGACAGGGGTCCTACGAGCAGTACTTC. Protein: CASSKLPGQGSYEQYF.

The gene calls are TRBV4-1 and TRBJ2-1; 9 bases map to TRBD1. The CDR3 is 15 amino acids. Losses at the gene ends were 8 bases for V and 5 bases for J; bases not matched to a gene: 10. Germline CDR1 is MGHRA and CDR2 is YSYEKL. This CDR3 reads CASGGTGTGNNEQFF. The DNA of the CDR3 is TGCGCCAGCGGGGGAACCGGGACAGGGAACAATGAGCAGTTCTTC.